The 24 T cell receptor beta chains below were found in one sample sequenced in a study of cytomegalovirus exposure and HLA in healthy donors. PCR involved 60 Vbeta and 13 Jbeta primers. Method: immunoSEQ multiplex PCR; TCRdb's copy keeps in-frame clones and lacks some. The table shows about 160,000 clones, with less than 90% occurring only once. Sequencing was carried out using PBMCs. The source is a woman between 18 and 29 years old in good health and CMV-seronegative.

The chain employs TRBV9 and TRBJ2-7; 14 positions agree with TRBD2. CDR1 and CDR2 from the germline V gene are SGDLS and YYNGEE. The CDR3 totals 16 residues. The V and J ends lost 4 bases and 5 bases, in that order; junction bases with no gene match: 8. The chain's CDR3 is CASSPTGLAGVHEQYF. CDR3 coding DNA: TGTGCCAGCAGCCCTACGGGACTAGCGGGGGTCCACGAGCAGTACTTC. The full variable domain, its missing parts supplied by reference TRBV9 and TRBJ2-7, is DSGVTQTPKHLITATGQRVTLRCSPRSGDLSVYWYQQSLDQGLQFLIQYYNGEERAKGNILERFSAQQFPDLHSELNLSSLELGDSALYFCASSPTGLAGVHEQYFGPGTRLTVT.

The J gene is TRBJ2-3, the V gene TRBV5-1; 7 positions match TRBD2. With V trimmed by 4 bases and J by 6 bases, 14 bases remained unmatched. The CDR3 has 16 amino acids. The germline V gene encodes CDR1 SGHRS and CDR2 YFSETQ. The CDR3 sequence: CASSVSPGRGSDTQYF. Here the CDR3 DNA reads TGCGCCAGCAGCGTATCCCCTGGGAGGGGTTCGGATACGCAGTATTTT.

The V and J genes are TRBV7-6 and TRBJ1-2; 7 positions agree with TRBD1. The CDR3 is 15 residues long. J was trimmed by 3 bases and V by 5 bases; bases with no gene match: 9. Germline loops: CDR1 SGHVS, CDR2 FNYEAQ. Here the CDR3 reads CASSPGGTAYYGYTF. CDR3 nucleotide sequence: TGTGCCAGCAGCCCCGGAGGGACAGCTTACTATGGCTACACCTTC.

J is TRBJ1-6 and V is TRBV15; TRBD1 is a possible D gene (6 bases). The CDR3 is 16 residues long. CDR1 LNHNV and CDR2 YYDKDF come from the germline V gene (reference sequence). Trimming shortened V by 1 base and J by 10 bases, and 17 bases separated the two germline ends. CDR3 coding DNA: TGTGCCACCAGCAGAGTGGGGGGGGCGCCGGGCTCACCCCTCCACTTT. Its protein is CATSRVGGAPGSPLHF.

The chain is built from TRBV18 and TRBJ2-5; 7 bases map to TRBD2. With 1 base clipped from V and 2 bases from J, the junction kept 7 bases outside the gene matches. CDR3 length: 16 residues. CDR1 is KGHSH and CDR2 is LQKENI in the germline V gene. In DNA, the CDR3 is TGTGCCAGCTCACCACAATCGGGGGGTACACAAGAGACCCAGTACTTC. Its protein is CASSPQSGGTQETQYF.

The gene calls are TRBV5-6 and TRBJ2-5; 10 bases line up with TRBD2. The J call is in doubt because the DNA end fits TRBJ2-7 better. Looked up from germline, CDR1 is SGHDT and CDR2 is YYEEEE. This CDR3 has 14 residues. Written as DNA, the CDR3 is TGTGCCAGCACTTTAGCGGGAGGACGGGACGAGCAGTACTTC. This encodes CASTLAGGRDEQYF.

The chain has TRBV7-2 and TRBJ2-1, with TRBD2 matching over 7 bases. Germline CDR1 SGHTA, CDR2 FQGNSA. The CDR3 is made up of 15 amino acids. V gave up 1 base and J gave up 8 bases; unmatched junction bases: 8. CDR3: CASSLEAGGWDEQFF. CDR3 DNA sequence: TGTGCCAGCAGCTTAGAGGCCGGGGGGTGGGATGAGCAGTTCTTC.

This clone has just one count. The rearrangement joins TRBV10-3 to TRBJ1-1; maybe TRBD1 (5 bases). Trimming stripped 6 bases from V and 4 bases from J, with 12 bases between. Germline loops: CDR1 ENHRY, CDR2 SYGVKD. This CDR3 is 13 amino acids long. CDR3 coding DNA: TGTGCCATCAGGAACGGGGGGAGCACTGAAGCTTTCTTT. This gives the protein CAIRNGGSTEAFF.

The V call is TRBV25-1, the J call TRBJ2-7; the D gene is possibly TRBD1 (5 bases). The germline gives CDR1 MGHDK, CDR2 SYGVNS. Trimming shortened V by 4 bases and J by 0 bases, and 10 bases separated the two germline ends. This CDR3 is built from 14 residues. CDR3 loop: CASSAQAASYEQYF. The DNA of the CDR3 is TGTGCCAGCAGTGCACAGGCCGCCTCCTACGAGCAGTACTTC.

Remarks on this clone: Within the sample, other DNA sequences also encode this same CDR3. The chain links TRBV5-6 to TRBJ2-3; no firm D call. V was shortened by 4 bases and J by 3 bases, with 9 bases between the two germline ends. From germline, CDR1 is SGHDT and CDR2 YYEEEE. This CDR3 spans 13 amino acids. For the CDR3, the DNA is TGTGCCAGCAGCCTTTCCGGGACAGATACGCAGTATTTT. This gives the protein CASSLSGTDTQYF.

This sequence joins TRBV19 and TRBJ2-7; 9 nucleotides align to TRBD1. The V and J ends lost 3 bases and 3 bases, in that order; junction bases with no gene match: 3. The CDR3 contains 14 residues. Germline V gene data show CDR1 as LNHDA and CDR2 as SQIVND (reference sequence). CDR3 residues: CASSIRDRVYEQYF. The CDR3 nucleotides are TGTGCCAGTAGTATCCGGGACAGGGTCTACGAGCAGTACTTC. Supplemented by reference TRBV19 and TRBJ2-7, the full variable domain reads DGGITQSPKYLFRKEGQNVTLSCEQNLNHDAMYWYRQDPGQGLRLIYYSQIVNDFQKGDIAEGYSVSREKKESFPLTVTSAQKNPTAFYLCASSIRDRVYEQYFGPGTRLTVT.

The V and J genes are TRBV2 and TRBJ2-4; D is unclear. From germline, CDR1 is SNHLY and CDR2 FYNNEI. Trimming took 4 bases from V and 0 from J, leaving 16 bases between them. The CDR3 extends over 17 amino acids. The CDR3 sequence: CASSAKERLLAKNIQYF. CDR3 in DNA: TGTGCCAGCAGTGCCAAGGAGAGGTTGCTAGCCAAAAACATTCAGTACTTC.

The CDR3 DNA follows: TGTGCCAGCAGCCAAATAGTCGGGACAGGGGGCGCGGATACGCAGTATTTT. Its protein product is CASSQIVGTGGADTQYF. The chain carries TRBV7-9 and TRBJ2-3; 12 positions match TRBD1. Germline CDR1 and CDR2: SEHNR and FQNEAQ (reference sequence). CDR3 size: 17 residues. V was clipped by 5 bases and J by 6 bases; unmatched bases: 12.

This clone was counted many times. J is TRBJ1-6 and V is TRBV6-1; weak D call: TRBD1 (5 bases). CDR3 length: 14 amino acids. Germline V lookup: CDR1 MNHNS, CDR2 SASEGT. Trimming took off 6 bases at V and 8 bases at J, with 14 bases between the two ends. The chain's CDR3 is CASSLRVEYSPLHF. In nucleotides, the CDR3 is TGTGCCAGCAGCCTCAGGGTAGAGTATTCACCCCTCCACTTT.

Remarks on this clone: At one of its ends the junction is not consistent with the germline gene, which may arise from a read error. The CDR3, as DNA: TGTTCCAGCAGCTTAGGGTGGAGGGAACCGGGCAATCAGCCCCAGCATTTT. Translating gives CSSSLGWREPGNQPQHF. This chain links TRBV7-9 with TRBJ1-5; D not certain. This CDR3 spans 17 amino acids. Per the germline V gene, CDR1 is SEHNR and CDR2 is FQNEAQ (reference sequence).

This rearrangement joins TRBV27 to TRBJ2-3, with 9 bases matching TRBD1. V shed 4 bases and J 3 bases; nucleotides not matched to a gene: 5. This CDR3 is built from 15 residues. CDR1 MNHEY and CDR2 SMNVEV come from the germline V gene (reference sequence). DNA of the CDR3: TGTGCCAGCAGTTGGGGACAGGGAGGGACAGATACGCAGTATTTT. As protein: CASSWGQGGTDTQYF.

The chain uses TRBV7-9 and TRBJ2-5; 7 bases line up with TRBD2. Per the germline V gene, CDR1 is SEHNR and CDR2 is FQNEAQ (reference sequence). J lost 1 base, V lost 5 bases, and 16 bases had no gene match. This CDR3 region has 18 residues. CDR3 nucleotide sequence: TGTGCCAGCAGCCCTGCTAGCGGCGGATGGAGGGGCCAAGAGACCCAGTACTTC. Translating it yields CASSPASGGWRGQETQYF.

The chain carries TRBV7-2 and TRBJ2-7; TRBD2 agrees at 12 bases. V lost 0 bases to trimming and J lost 1 base; unmatched junction nucleotides: 10. The CDR3 extends over 19 amino acids. The germline gives CDR1 SGHTA, CDR2 FQGNSA. This CDR3 reads CASSLALLAGGPDSYEQYF. The CDR3 DNA sequence: TGTGCCAGCAGCTTAGCGCTTCTAGCGGGAGGGCCGGATTCCTACGAGCAGTACTTC.

V is TRBV6-5 and J is TRBJ1-2; a possible D gene is TRBD1 (5 bases). The germline V gene has CDR1 MNHEY and CDR2 SVGAGI. The CDR3 length is 14 residues. V gave up 2 bases and J gave up 4 bases, with 11 bases separating them. The CDR3 DNA sequence: TGTGCCAGCAGTTACCTAACAGGTGCCTATGGCTACACCTTC. Translated: CASSYLTGAYGYTF.

The chain combines TRBV10-3 with TRBJ2-3, with D perhaps TRBD1 (6 bases). Deletions cut 7 bases from V and 3 bases from J, with 17 bases between. The germline V gene encodes CDR1 ENHRY and CDR2 SYGVKD. The CDR3 is 15 residues long. The CDR3 region is CAIKAATTGTDTQYF. The CDR3 nucleotides read TGTGCCATCAAGGCGGCCACTACAGGGACAGATACGCAGTATTTT.

The chain combines TRBV27 with TRBJ1-1; D gene unclear. Germline V lookup: CDR1 MNHEY, CDR2 SMNVEV (reference sequence). Trimming took 2 bases from V and 1 from J, leaving 5 bases between them. There are 13 residues in the CDR3. CDR3 loop: CASSLVQNTEAFF. In DNA, the CDR3 is TGTGCCAGCAGTTTAGTACAGAACACTGAAGCTTTCTTT.

This sequence joins TRBV7-9 and TRBJ2-7; the match to TRBD1 covers 9 bases. With V trimmed by 6 bases and J by 7 bases, 16 bases remained unmatched. CDR1 and CDR2 from the germline V gene are SEHNR and FQNEAQ (reference sequence). The length of the CDR3 is 16 residues. CDR3 amino acids: CASSSPPGQGGSEQYF. CDR3 DNA: TGTGCCAGCAGTTCACCCCCGGGACAGGGAGGAAGTGAGCAGTACTTC. The full variable domain, its missing parts supplied by reference TRBV7-9 and TRBJ2-7, is DTGVSQNPRHKITKRGQNVTFRCDPISEHNRLYWYRQTLGQGPEFLTYFQNEAQLEKSRLLSDRFSAERPKGSFSTLEIQRTEQGDSAMYLCASSSPPGQGGSEQYFGPGTRLTVT.

The chain is built from TRBV6-4 and TRBJ1-2; the D is unclear. The CDR3 covers 16 residues. The germline V and J ends were trimmed by 0 bases and 6 bases, with 17 bases remaining between them. Germline-derived CDR1 and CDR2 are MRHNA and SNTAGT. The CDR3 region has the DNA TGTGCCAGCAGTGACTCGAGTTGTGGGAGGGTAAATGGCTACACCTTC. Amino acid sequence: CASSDSSCGRVNGYTF.

The CDR3: CASSLTGQNFYEQYF. In DNA form, the CDR3 reads TGTGCCAGCAGCTTAACCGGACAGAATTTCTACGAGCAGTACTTC. The J gene is TRBJ2-7, the V gene TRBV13; D may be TRBD1 (6 bases). The CDR3 covers 15 residues. In germline, CDR1 is PRHDT, CDR2 FYEKMQ (reference sequence). V lost 2 bases and J lost 3, with 14 bases in between.